This T cell receptor (beta chain) was found in a study of neoadjuvant nivolumab and ipilimumab in lung cancer. The germline CDR1 and CDR2 sequences are SGHRS and YFSETQ. Trimming cost V 2 bases and J 2 bases; bases outside gene matches: 13. The CDR3 runs to 18 residues. Clones were read by immunoSEQ multiplex PCR, and TCRdb kept only the in-frame ones, dropping some. The table has under 50,000 clones, around nine tenths seen once. This sequence joins TRBV5-1 and TRBJ1-1; 9 bases agree with TRBD1. This receptor was obtained from an adult with non-small cell lung cancer. Some clones in this sample may be carry-over from other donors' samples. The starting material was blood, obtained before neoadjuvant nivolumab, alone or with ipilimumab. CDR3 residues: CASSFGFRTGDLNTEAFF. The CDR3, as DNA: TGCGCCAGCAGCTTCGGTTTTAGGACAGGGGACCTCAACACTGAAGCTTTCTTT.